The entry below gives a single TCR beta chain sequence along with its context. No antigen is known for it. V lost 1 base and J 4 bases, leaving 8 bases between the germline ends. CDR1 is MGHRA and CDR2 is YSYEKL in the germline V gene. The CDR3 sequence is 14 residues long. The repertoire was sequenced with immunoSEQ multiplex PCR; TCRdb's copy has only in-frame clones and lacks some. The table records about 130,000 clones, approximately 90% of them present only once. This sample stems from a study of T cell responses to AZD1222 COVID-19 vaccine. Findings and limits, study-wide: Clonal diversity was possibly underestimated; the donors were predominantly white British and more often female.

The V call is TRBV4-1, the J call TRBJ1-5; a weak D match, TRBD1 (5 bases). The sequencing used peripheral blood, collected on day 0 of AZD1222 vaccination. The sequence was obtained from an adult in good health. The CDR3 DNA sequence: TGCGCCAGCAGCCAAGTACCAGGGAATCAGCCCCAGCATTTT. The encoded protein is CASSQVPGNQPQHF.